The 16 T cell receptor beta chains below were found in one sample sequenced in a study of vaccination and CD4 T cells after COVID-19. At the Johns Hopkins FTIC core, DNA taken from cultured CD4+ T cells was sequenced by way of the Oncomine TCR Beta short-read assay. One entry per CDR3 protein results from TCRdb running MiXCR on the PCR reads. The data show fewer than 13,000 distinct CDR3 sequences, 64% seen once. These receptors' targets are unknown. Noted treatment: roughly 11-day PBMC culture with coronavirus spike peptide pools or control peptides (ViraFEST assay). Sequencing was done on a sample of CD4+ T cells from blood, cultured in vitro. The receptors were gathered from a human donor who had recovered from COVID-19.

The chain carries TRBV20-1 and TRBJ1-6; D gene ambiguous. Per germline, CDR1 DFQATT and CDR2 SNEGSKA (reference sequence). The CDR3 is 13 amino acids. V lost 4 bases and J 8 bases, leaving 12 bases between the germline ends. The CDR3 spells CSAMGVRDSPLHF. CDR3 sequence (DNA): TGCAGTGCTATGGGTGTGCGGGATTCACCCCTCCACTTT.

The J gene is TRBJ1-1, the V gene TRBV2; 10 nucleotides line up with TRBD1. V dropped 6 bases and J dropped 6; count of bases not matched to a gene: 4. This CDR3 comprises 13 residues. Looked up from germline, CDR1 is SNHLY and CDR2 is FYNNEI. The CDR3 spells CASRGQGLSEAFF. In DNA form, the CDR3 reads TGTGCCAGCAGGGGACAGGGGCTGTCTGAAGCTTTCTTT.

This chain connects TRBV5-4 to TRBJ1-1, with TRBD1 matching over 9 bases. The CDR3 runs to 15 residues. Germline V gene data show CDR1 as SGHNT and CDR2 as YYREEE (reference sequence). V shed 3 bases, J shed 6 bases, and the junction held 9 bases outside the gene matches. For the CDR3, the DNA is TGTGCCAGCAGCTGGTACAGGGGGCGGGAGGCTGAAGCTTTCTTT. Encoded protein: CASSWYRGREAEAFF.

In its sample, this clonotype was seen a few times. The CDR3 sequence: CASRRDRVQPQHF. The DNA for the CDR3 is TGTGCCAGTAGACGGGACAGGGTCCAGCCCCAGCATTTT. V and J are TRBV19 and TRBJ1-5; 9 positions match TRBD1. Trimming removed 6 bases from V and 7 bases from J; junction bases left unmatched: 4. CDR1 LNHDA and CDR2 SQIVND come from the germline V gene (reference sequence). The CDR3 is 13 amino acids.

This CDR3 reads CASSYRQEPHQESPLHF. The CDR3 nucleotides read TGTGCCAGCAGTTATCGACAGGAGCCCCATCAGGAATCACCCCTCCACTTT. The chain joins TRBV6-5 to TRBJ1-6; perhaps TRBD1 as D (6 bases). Germline V lookup: CDR1 MNHEY, CDR2 SVGAGI. Deletions cut 3 bases from V and 10 bases from J, with 22 bases between. The CDR3 is 17 residues long.

The rearrangement joins TRBV24-1 to TRBJ2-3; 10 bases match TRBD2. The CDR3 covers 15 residues. After removal of 9 bases from V and 3 bases from J, the junction contained 8 bases not matched to a gene. Germline CDR1 is KGHDR and CDR2 is SFDVKD. The CDR3 DNA sequence: TGTGCCACCGCCTCCAGCGGGGGGGCAACAGATACGCAGTATTTT. This gives the protein CATASSGGATDTQYF.

The rearrangement links TRBV7-3 to TRBJ2-3; TRBD1 agrees at 10 bases. Germline V gene sequence: CDR1 SGHTA, CDR2 FQGTGA. The V segment lost 4 bases and the J segment 1 base; nucleotides outside the gene matches: 2. CDR3 length: 15 residues. For the CDR3, the DNA is TGTGCCAGCAGCTCGGGGACAGGGGGCACAGATACGCAGTATTTT. It yields the protein CASSSGTGGTDTQYF.

The chain carries TRBV10-3 and TRBJ1-2; no clear D gene. This CDR3 has 14 residues. V was shortened by 7 bases and J by 2 bases, with 14 bases between the two germline ends. Germline V gene data show CDR1 as ENHRY and CDR2 as SYGVKD. CDR3 DNA: TGTGCCATCACCGAAGGCTGGCAAAACTATGGCTACACCTTC. Translating it yields CAITEGWQNYGYTF.

This chain connects TRBV10-2 to TRBJ2-3; the match to TRBD2 covers 7 bases. The CDR3 extends over 15 amino acids. The trim removed 5 bases at V and 0 bases at J, leaving 5 bases unmatched. Germline loops: CDR1 WSHSY, CDR2 SAAADI. CDR3 DNA: TGCGCCAGCAGTTCCCTAGCGGCTAGCACAGATACGCAGTATTTT. It translates to CASSSLAASTDTQYF.

The chain uses TRBV7-3 and TRBJ2-2; TRBD1 matches 8 bases. There are 14 residues in the CDR3. Germline trimming cut 5 bases from V and 6 bases from J; bases unmatched to any gene: 5. Germline V CDR1 and CDR2: SGHTA, FQGTGA. CDR3: CASSPDRVAGELFF. The CDR3, as DNA: TGTGCCAGCAGCCCGGACAGGGTCGCCGGGGAGCTGTTTTTT.

This sequence joins TRBV9 and TRBJ1-2; 10 bases map to TRBD1. Germline-derived CDR1 and CDR2 are SGDLS and YYNGEE. The CDR3 consists of 14 residues. The V and J ends lost 0 bases and 5 bases, in that order; junction bases with no gene match: 1. The CDR3 sequence: CASSVEGQGYGYTF. The CDR3 DNA sequence: TGTGCCAGCAGCGTAGAGGGACAGGGGTATGGCTACACCTTC.

The genes are TRBV5-1 and TRBJ1-6; no clear D gene. CDR1 is SGHRS, CDR2 YFSETQ, per germline. The CDR3 contains 15 residues. V lost 4 bases and J lost 0, with 8 bases in between. Here the CDR3 DNA reads TGCGCCAGCAGCCTCGGGAGCTCCTATAATTCACCCCTCCACTTT. Protein: CASSLGSSYNSPLHF.

V and J are TRBV5-4 and TRBJ2-5, with D possibly TRBD1 on 7 matching bases. Germline V gene data show CDR1 as SGHNT and CDR2 as YYREEE (reference sequence). The V end was cut by 4 bases, the J end by 9 bases, with 22 bases between. The CDR3 extends over 15 amino acids. This CDR3 is CASSGGTAYKSSQYF. CDR3 in DNA: TGTGCCAGCAGCGGGGGGACAGCCTACAAGAGCTCCCAGTACTTC.

This sequence joins TRBV5-4 and TRBJ1-1, with 8 positions matching TRBD1. Trimming removed 0 bases from V and 4 bases from J; junction bases left unmatched: 8. This CDR3 has 16 residues. Germline V gene sequence: CDR1 SGHNT, CDR2 YYREEE (reference sequence). The CDR3 region is CASSLARGLSGTEAFF. In nucleotides, the CDR3 is TGTGCCAGCAGCTTGGCCAGGGGGCTGTCGGGCACTGAAGCTTTCTTT. Looking up the rest from reference TRBV5-4 and TRBJ1-1 gives the full variable domain: ETGVTQSPTHLIKTRGQQVTLRCSSQSGHNTVSWYQQALGQGPQFIFQYYREEENGRGNFPPRFSGLQFPNYSSELNVNALELDDSALYLCASSLARGLSGTEAFFGQGTRLTVV.

Only a few counts were recorded for this clonotype. CDR3 protein: CASSGTRSNQPQHF. Written as DNA, the CDR3 is TGTGCCAGCAGTGGGACACGAAGCAATCAGCCCCAGCATTTT. The V call is TRBV2, the J call TRBJ1-5, with D perhaps TRBD1 (5 bases). The CDR3 is 14 amino acids. Germline lookup yields CDR1 SNHLY and CDR2 FYNNEI. The ends were cut back, 4 bases at V and 1 base at J, with 8 bases in the middle. Looking up the rest from reference TRBV2 and TRBJ1-5 gives the full variable domain: EPEVTQTPSHQVTQMGQEVILRCVPISNHLYFYWYRQILGQKVEFLVSFYNNEISEKSEIFDDQFSVERPDGSNFTLKIRSTKLEDSAMYFCASSGTRSNQPQHFGDGTRLSIL.

The rearrangement links TRBV6-1 to TRBJ2-7, with D possibly matching TRBD2 (6 bases). Trimming removed 6 bases from V and 7 bases from J, with 22 bases in between. The CDR3 contains 15 residues. Germline V CDR1 and CDR2: MNHNS, SASEGT. The CDR3 nucleotides are TGTGCCAGCAGCTATAGCGGTGGGGTCCGTCGAGAGCAGTACTTC. Its protein product is CASSYSGGVRREQYF.